Detailed here is one TCR beta chain. All exposed participants met a person with COVID-19 within 2 weeks before entering the study. This sample is part of a study of blood T cell repertoires in COVID-19. Study background: The United States, Italy and Spain were the sources of the acute and convalescent COVID-19 samples. Sources were T cells, B-cell-depleted T cells, or PBMCs; the material itself was cDNA or gDNA.

V lost 1 base to trimming and J lost 8 bases, with 8 bases between them. Germline assignment: CDR1 ENHRY and CDR2 SYGVKD. CDR3 size: 12 residues. In the authors' methods: The assay estimated nucleated cells by amplifying reference gene primers. Here immunoSEQ multiplex PCR was the method, and the copy in TCRdb shows in-frame clones only, minus some. V and J calls and clone size are those listed in that table; D and trimming were worked out from the DNA. The profile covers about 300,000 clones, with about nine tenths appearing a single time and under 3% taken by the ten largest. The sample taken for sequencing was PBMCs or T cells enriched from blood (not recorded which). This chain connects TRBV10-3 to TRBJ2-5, with D hard to call. The receptor was derived from a woman aged 50 to 60 who had been exposed to COVID-19. CDR3 protein: CAISEYGETQYF. The CDR3 coding sequence is TGTGCCATCAGTGAGTACGGAGAAACCCAGTACTTC.